The 11 T cell receptor beta chains given below trace back to one sample, sequenced in a study of siplizumab effects on memory and regulatory T cells. The data were produced by immunoSEQ multiplex PCR, yet TCRdb's version contains in-frame clones alone and is incomplete. Of approximately 60,000 clones detected, just over 95% appear once; the ten largest clones hold about 0.095%. The material sequenced was naive CD8+ T cells sorted from blood. These receptors came from a human donor in good health.

The chain is built from TRBV5-5 and TRBJ2-7, with D maybe TRBD1 (5 bases). From germline, CDR1 is SGHKS and CDR2 YYEKEE (reference sequence). V was trimmed by 0 bases and J by 4 bases, leaving 8 bases between them. The CDR3 runs to 13 residues. The CDR3 loop is CASSLVREYEQYF. CDR3 sequence (DNA): TGTGCCAGCAGCTTGGTCAGGGAATACGAGCAGTACTTC.

This clone has only one observation. This chain joins TRBV6-6 and TRBJ2-1, with 8 bases aligning to TRBD2. This CDR3 comprises 16 residues. Germline V CDR1 and CDR2: MNHNY, SVGAGI (reference sequence). J was trimmed by 9 bases and V by 0 bases; bases with no gene match: 10. The CDR3 is CASSYSLTGGPIEQFF. The CDR3 DNA reads TGTGCCAGCAGTTACTCGTTAACGGGGGGGCCAATTGAGCAGTTCTTC.

CDR3 nucleotides: TGCAGCGTGGACGAGCCCGGGACAGGGTTGAATGAGCAGTTCTTC. Residues: CSVDEPGTGLNEQFF. The gene calls are TRBV29-1 and TRBJ2-1; 9 nucleotides line up with TRBD1. With 6 bases clipped from V and 7 bases from J, the junction kept 13 bases outside the gene matches. This CDR3 is 15 amino acids long. CDR1 SQVTM and CDR2 ANQGSEA come from the germline V gene.

The V call is TRBV18, the J call TRBJ2-1, with unresolved D. The V gene's germline CDR1 is KGHSH and CDR2 LQKENI. Trimming cost V 4 bases and J 1 base, with 14 bases left between them. The CDR3 has 16 amino acids. CDR3: CASSLGSGWSYNEQFF. CDR3 bases: TGTGCCAGCTCACTGGGAAGTGGGTGGTCCTACAATGAGCAGTTCTTC.

V and J are TRBV27 and TRBJ2-7; 8 nucleotides match TRBD1. V dropped 8 bases and J dropped 0; count of bases not matched to a gene: 6. CDR3 length: 14 residues. Per the germline V gene, CDR1 is MNHEY and CDR2 is SMNVEV (reference sequence). DNA for the CDR3: TGTGCCAGCTCCGAGACAGGGGCCTCCTACGAGCAGTACTTC. Residues: CASSETGASYEQYF.

The rearrangement uses TRBV28 and TRBJ2-5; D uncertain. Germline V gene data show CDR1 as MDHEN and CDR2 as SYDVKM. Trimming shortened V by 4 bases and J by 2 bases, and 11 bases separated the two germline ends. The CDR3 covers 14 residues. The CDR3 DNA sequence: TGTGCCAGCAGTTCACCCGAGACACAAGAGACCCAGTACTTC. Protein sequence: CASSSPETQETQYF.

V is TRBV2 and J is TRBJ2-5; D is possibly TRBD2 (6 bases). The CDR3 runs to 14 residues. Trimming shortened V by 2 bases and J by 5 bases, and 12 bases separated the two germline ends. The germline V gene has CDR1 SNHLY and CDR2 FYNNEI. Here the CDR3 DNA reads TGTGCCAGCAGTGAACGGGGGATCCGGGAGACCCAGTACTTC. Translation gives CASSERGIRETQYF.

The chain is built from TRBV7-2 and TRBJ1-1; D remains unclear. V was pared by 0 bases and J by 5 bases, with 4 bases between. The CDR3 runs to 12 residues. Germline V gives CDR1 SGHTA, CDR2 FQGNSA. The CDR3 sequence: CASSLASTEAFF. CDR3 DNA: TGTGCCAGCAGCTTAGCCTCAACTGAAGCTTTCTTT.

The chain links TRBV11-2 to TRBJ1-2; no definite D call. V lost 3 bases, J lost 2 bases, and 7 bases lay in between. The CDR3 is made up of 13 amino acids. Germline CDR1 and CDR2: SGHAT and FQNNGV. CDR3 loop: CASSFSENYGYTF. The DNA of the CDR3 is TGTGCCAGCAGCTTCTCGGAGAACTATGGCTACACCTTC.

This chain links TRBV27 with TRBJ1-5; D may be TRBD1 (6 bases). Trimming left V 5 bases short and J 7 bases short, with 12 bases between. CDR1 and CDR2 from the germline V gene are MNHEY and SMNVEV (reference sequence). The CDR3 runs to 13 residues. CDR3 amino acids: CASSQGFLQPQHF. The CDR3 nucleotides are TGTGCCAGCAGTCAGGGGTTTTTGCAGCCCCAGCATTTT.

The rearrangement joins TRBV4-2 to TRBJ2-3; possible D gene TRBD1, 5 bases. The germline V gene has CDR1 LGHNA and CDR2 YNFKEQ. This CDR3 region has 12 residues. V gave up 3 bases and J gave up 5 bases, with 6 bases separating them. The CDR3, as DNA: TGTGCCAGCAGCCATCAGGGAGATACGCAGTATTTT. It yields the protein CASSHQGDTQYF.